Listed below are T cell receptor beta chains from one sample, sequenced in a study of beta chain features in type 1 diabetes. Assay used: immunoSEQ multiplex PCR; TCRdb lists only in-frame clones, some missing. Counted here are hundreds of thousands of clones, 9.5% to 12% occurring once; the ten biggest clones make up roughly 0.016%. Sequencing used naive CD4+ T cells from blood. Every receptor here comes from a woman aged 25 to 45 in good health. Each CDR3 is given with its conserved first and last residue. Fields, in order: clone size, D gene, J gene, V gene, CDR3 protein, CDR3 DNA. A D gene is named only where the DNA matches it firmly. Clone size is given for some rows only: seen once, a few or many times, or a class if the clone is expanded.

few NA TRBJ2-3 TRBV4-2 CASSPASEDTQYF TGTGCCAGCAGCCCCGCGTCCGAAGATACGCAGTATTTT
NA NA TRBJ1-5 TRBV19 CASSIEQINQPQHF TGTGCCAGTAGTATCGAACAGATCAATCAGCCCCAGCATTTT
NA NA TRBJ2-7 TRBV7-2 CASSRSLGESYEQYF TGTGCCAGCAGCCGTAGTTTAGGAGAGTCCTACGAGCAGTACTTC
NA NA TRBJ2-3 TRBV4-2 CASSQGYVRGTDTQYF TGTGCCAGCAGCCAAGGCTACGTGCGGGGCACAGATACGCAGTATTTT
few NA TRBJ2-7 TRBV30 CAWSQGLYEQYF TGTGCCTGGAGTCAGGGACTCTACGAGCAGTACTTC
NA NA TRBJ2-5 TRBV11-2 CASSLLETQYF TGTGCCAGCAGCCTTTTAGAGACCCAGTACTTC
few TRBD2 TRBJ2-7 TRBV4-3 CASSQGFPAGVNEQYF TGCGCCAGCAGCCAAGGTTTCCCAGCGGGAGTAAACGAGCAGTACTTC
NA TRBD2 TRBJ2-3 TRBV2 CASSWTSGATRSTDTQYF TGTGCCAGCAGTTGGACTAGCGGGGCCACGCGGAGCACAGATACGCAGTATTTT
NA NA TRBJ1-4 TRBV6-6 CASSYSGSTNEKLFF TGTGCCAGCAGTTACTCGGGCAGTACGAATGAAAAACTGTTTTTT
once NA TRBJ1-2 TRBV5-5 CASSLKVTNSNYGYTF TGTGCCAGCAGCTTGAAAGTCACTAATTCGAACTATGGCTACACCTTC
few NA TRBJ1-1 TRBV29-1 CSVELTENTEAFF TGCAGCGTTGAATTGACAGAGAACACTGAAGCTTTCTTT
NA NA TRBJ2-7 TRBV7-9 CASSPQVLSSYEQYF TGTGCCAGCAGCCCACAGGTTCTTAGCTCCTACGAGCAGTACTTC
NA TRBD2 TRBJ2-7 TRBV29-1 CSVEFSGSGEQYF TGCAGCGTTGAGTTTAGCGGGAGCGGCGAGCAGTACTTC
few NA TRBJ2-3 TRBV9 CASSVRTITDTQYF TGTGCCAGCAGCGTAAGGACTATCACAGATACGCAGTATTTT
NA TRBD1 TRBJ2-2 TRBV6-6 CASSYDRGADGELFF TGTGCCAGCAGTTATGACAGGGGGGCAGACGGGGAGCTGTTTTTT
few NA TRBJ1-4 TRBV5-1 CASSSASGDEKLFF TGCGCCAGCAGCTCAGCATCCGGGGATGAAAAACTGTTTTTT
NA TRBD2 TRBJ2-1 TRBV5-1 CASSPSGSNEQFF TGCGCCAGCAGCCCGAGCGGGAGTAATGAGCAGTTCTTC
NA TRBD2 TRBJ2-1 TRBV7-3 CASSAGTSGKSSYNEQFF TGTGCCAGCAGCGCCGGGACTAGCGGTAAGAGCTCCTACAATGAGCAGTTCTTC
NA NA TRBJ2-7 TRBV18 CASSPNYEQYF TGTGCCAGCTCACCCAATTACGAGCAGTACTTC
few NA TRBJ1-1 TRBV18 CASSPSWNTEAFF TGTGCCAGCTCACCATCCTGGAACACTGAAGCTTTCTTT
few TRBD1 TRBJ2-1 TRBV7-9 CASSLVPTGGSYNEQFF TGTGCCAGCAGCTTAGTGCCCACAGGGGGCTCCTACAATGAGCAGTTCTTC
NA TRBD1 TRBJ2-3 TRBV7-3 CASSLTTGADTQYF TGTGCCAGCAGCCTGACGACAGGGGCAGATACGCAGTATTTT
few TRBD1 TRBJ2-1 TRBV4-2 CASSQGGTGASSYNEQFF TGTGCCAGCAGCCAAGGGGGGACAGGGGCGTCCTCCTACAATGAGCAGTTCTTC
NA NA TRBJ2-3 TRBV5-1 CASREGRVPDTQYF TGCGCCAGCAGGGAGGGACGCGTCCCAGATACGCAGTATTTT
few TRBD2 TRBJ2-1 TRBV13 CASSLGRLAGNEQFF TGTGCCAGCAGCTTAGGGCGGCTAGCGGGCAATGAGCAGTTCTTC
NA NA TRBJ2-3 TRBV5-4 CASSLSQWSDTQYF TGTGCCAGCAGCTTGTCACAGTGGTCAGATACGCAGTATTTT
few NA TRBJ2-3 TRBV18 CASSPPLATQYF TGTGCCAGCTCACCACCGCTAGCCACGCAGTATTTT
few NA TRBJ1-2 TRBV10-3 CAISDAGAYGYTF TGTGCCATCAGTGACGCGGGGGCATATGGCTACACCTTC
few TRBD2 TRBJ2-7 TRBV7-2 CASSPEREGVYEQYF TGTGCCAGCAGCCCAGAGCGGGAGGGGGTCTACGAGCAGTACTTC
NA NA TRBJ1-2 TRBV6-9 CASSYSGLNYGYTF TGTGCCAGCAGTTATTCGGGACTTAACTATGGCTACACCTTC
NA TRBD2 TRBJ2-2 TRBV5-1 CASSPRVAGATGELFF TGCGCCAGCAGCCCGCGGGTAGCGGGGGCTACCGGGGAGCTGTTTTTT
few TRBD1 TRBJ2-1 TRBV30 CAWQGQGANEQFF TGTGCCTGGCAGGGACAGGGGGCCAATGAGCAGTTCTTC
few TRBD1 TRBJ2-3 TRBV23-1 CASSQPERGQFRSSTDTQYF TGCGCCAGCAGTCAACCCGAAAGGGGACAGTTTCGATCAAGCACAGATACGCAGTATTTT
NA TRBD2 TRBJ2-5 TRBV5-4 CASQAGLAVNQETQYF TGTGCCAGCCAGGCGGGACTAGCGGTAAACCAAGAGACCCAGTACTTC
few TRBD1 TRBJ1-2 TRBV5-1 CASSLAVGQGRGYTF TGCGCCAGCAGCTTGGCCGTGGGACAGGGACGTGGCTACACCTTC
few NA TRBJ1-1 TRBV30 CAWSPGGGTEAFF TGTGCCTGGAGCCCGGGGGGTGGTACTGAAGCTTTCTTT
few TRBD1 TRBJ1-1 TRBV5-1 CASSRGQGGTEAFF TGCGCCAGCAGCAGGGGACAGGGAGGCACTGAAGCTTTCTTT
few TRBD2 TRBJ2-7 TRBV15 CATSRGGGGSDEQYF TGTGCCACCAGCAGAGGGGGCGGGGGGTCCGACGAGCAGTACTTC
few TRBD2 TRBJ2-7 TRBV7-2 CASSPGTSGPYEQYF TGTGCCAGCAGCCCTGGGACTAGCGGACCCTACGAGCAGTACTTC
NA TRBD2 TRBJ2-1 TRBV7-2 CASSLGLYNEQFF TGTGCCAGCAGCTTGGGACTATACAATGAGCAGTTCTTC
few TRBD1 TRBJ2-4 TRBV5-1 CASSFRGQGLNIQYF TGCGCCAGCAGCTTCCGGGGACAGGGGTTAAACATTCAGTACTTC
NA NA TRBJ1-2 TRBV7-2 CASSPAQGTHGYTF TGTGCCAGCAGCCCAGCCCAGGGAACTCATGGCTACACCTTC
few TRBD2 TRBJ2-1 TRBV4-2 CASSQVLAASGLQYNEQFF TGTGCCAGCAGCCAAGTCCTCGCTGCTAGCGGATTGCAATACAATGAGCAGTTCTTC
NA NA TRBJ1-2 TRBV27 CASSTVARLDKSYGYTF TGTGCCAGCAGTACGGTTGCAAGACTGGACAAATCCTATGGCTACACCTTC
NA TRBD2 TRBJ2-3 TRBV18 CASSPGAGGTADTQYF TGTGCCAGTTCACCTGGAGCGGGAGGGACGGCGGATACGCAGTATTTT
few NA TRBJ2-7 TRBV29-1 CSVDGGNYEQYF TGCAGCGTTGATGGCGGAAACTACGAGCAGTACTTC
NA TRBD2 TRBJ2-1 TRBV7-3 CASSFGLAGGEQFF TGTGCCAGCAGCTTCGGACTAGCCGGCGGTGAGCAGTTCTTC
NA NA TRBJ2-4 TRBV7-9 CASSFMAIAKNIQYF TGTGCCAGCAGCTTCATGGCCATAGCCAAAAACATTCAGTACTTC
few TRBD1 TRBJ2-2 TRBV6-5 CASSPDRVGTGELFF TGTGCCAGCAGCCCGGACAGGGTAGGCACCGGGGAGCTGTTTTTT
NA NA TRBJ1-2 TRBV18 CASSPTREGHGYTF TGTGCCAGCTCACCAACGAGGGAGGGGCATGGCTACACCTTC
few TRBD1 TRBJ1-4 TRBV7-9 CASSFIPLGTGNEKLFF TGTGCCAGCAGCTTCATTCCACTCGGGACAGGGAATGAAAAACTGTTTTTT
NA TRBD2 TRBJ2-7 TRBV7-8 CASSARTSGSRNEQYF TGTGCCAGCAGCGCGAGGACTAGCGGGAGTAGGAACGAGCAGTACTTC
NA TRBD1 TRBJ2-7 TRBV2 CASSDRGPLGYEQYF TGTGCCAGCAGTGATAGGGGGCCATTGGGCTACGAGCAGTACTTC
few NA TRBJ2-4 TRBV7-9 CASSDLYVLGVDF TGTGCCAGCAGCGACCTATATGTTTTGGGAGTGGACTTC
NA TRBD2 TRBJ2-7 TRBV15 CATSRGGGPTQAYEQYF TGTGCCACCAGCAGAGGCGGGGGTCCCACCCAAGCTTACGAGCAGTACTTC
NA TRBD1 TRBJ2-1 TRBV28 CASSLGGTGGEYNEQFF TGTGCCAGCAGTCTTGGGGGGACAGGAGGGGAGTACAATGAGCAGTTCTTC
NA TRBD1 TRBJ2-1 TRBV7-3 CASSKLGTGLYNEQFF TGTGCCAGCAGCAAACTTGGGACAGGGTTATACAATGAGCAGTTCTTC
NA TRBD2 TRBJ2-1 TRBV19 CASSITTSAYNEQFF TGTGCCAGTAGTATCACGACTAGCGCCTACAATGAGCAGTTCTTC
NA TRBD2 TRBJ2-5 TRBV7-3 CASSLAAGVETQYF TGTGCCAGCAGCTTAGCAGCGGGAGTAGAGACCCAGTACTTC
few NA TRBJ2-4 TRBV27 CASSSNRENIQYF TGTGCCAGCAGTTCGAACAGGGAAAACATTCAGTACTTC